Included here is one T cell receptor beta chain sequence, with context. These data originate in a study of technical replicates of blood from several donors. This CDR3 comprises 13 residues. With 1 base removed from V and 5 bases from J, the gap between germline ends came to 7 bases. Germline CDR1 and CDR2: SGHTA and FQGNSA. Method: immunoSEQ multiplex PCR; TCRdb's copy keeps in-frame clones and lacks some. This sample yields roughly 92,000 clones, of which about 95% are seen a single time; 0.3% to 0.35% belongs to the top ten. The chain links TRBV7-2 to TRBJ2-3; possible D gene TRBD2, 6 bases. The TCR sequence derives from a human donor in good health. The specimen sequenced was T cells isolated from PBMCs. CDR3 residues: CASSLVGGDTQYF. Written as DNA, the CDR3 is TGTGCCAGCAGCTTAGTGGGGGGAGATACGCAGTATTTT. Supplemented by reference TRBV7-2 and TRBJ2-3, the full variable domain reads GAGVSQSPSNKVTEKGKDVELRCDPISGHTALYWYRQSLGQGLEFLIYFQGNSAPDKSGLPSDRFSAERTGGSVSTLTIQRTQQEDSAVYLCASSLVGGDTQYFGPGTRLTVL.